The entry that follows covers one TCR beta chain sequence. What it binds is unknown. This sample is part of a study of T cells expressing NK-cell markers. Overall study context: Sorted CD3+CD56-NKG2C+, CD3+CD56+NKG2C+ and CD3+CD56+NKG2C- T cells supplied the TCR beta repertoires.

The CDR3 runs to 16 residues. Germline V gene data show CDR1 as MNHEY and CDR2 as SVGAGI. Findings and caveats of the study: Leadership of the CD3+CD56-NKG2C+ fraction also belonged to these clonotypes in a handful of donors. Dominant NKG2C+ clonotypes accounted for roughly 1.0-7.0% of CD8+ T cells in about six donors.

5'RACE template switching built TCR beta cDNA with unique molecular identifiers. Reprocessing the 5' RACE reads, TCRdb reports a single entry for every CDR3 protein and omits DNA. The specimen's table records about 430,000 distinct CDR3 sequences. The source of this sequence is a woman between 50 and 59 years old in good health. Sequenced sample: blood T cells: a sorted CD56 or NKG2C T cell subset, CD4+ or CD8+ T cells, or bulk PBMC T cells (not recorded which). V gene TRBV6-5 combines with J gene TRBJ1-1; TCRdb returns TRBD1, unconfirmable since there is no DNA. The CDR3 loop is CASITRGGKGGTEAFF.